This T cell receptor beta chain was sequenced for a study of shared clonotypes between healthy human individuals. Whole-study results and caveats: Shared clonotypes: 4.5% to 6.5% naive CD4, around 3.5% naive CD8, 2.3% memory CD4, 0.4% to 0.45% memory CD8. Non-shared clonotypes had lower generation probabilities than those shared by all four donors. Estimated richness was generally greater in naive than memory subsets.

Participating donors were healthy, HIV-negative adults free of recent acute infections or vaccinations. J lost 5 bases, V lost 8 bases, and 3 bases had no gene match. The CDR3 totals 13 residues. CDR1 is SGHTA, CDR2 FQGNSA, per germline. TCRdb's table, derived via immunoSEQ multiplex PCR, lists solely in-frame clones and lacks some. The sample has approximately 2.5 million clones, 90% to 95% seen once. On this clone: Its antigen is currently unknown.

The chain couples TRBV7-2 to TRBJ1-2; TRBD1 agrees at 12 bases. Specimen: naive CD4+ T cells from PBMCs. Subset reported: CD45RA+ positively selected. This clonotype originated in a man aged 18 to 30 in good health. Some clones in this sample may be carry-over from other donors' samples. DNA of the CDR3: TGTGCCAGCCGGGGACAGGGGGCGTATGGCTACACCTTC. Translation gives CASRGQGAYGYTF.